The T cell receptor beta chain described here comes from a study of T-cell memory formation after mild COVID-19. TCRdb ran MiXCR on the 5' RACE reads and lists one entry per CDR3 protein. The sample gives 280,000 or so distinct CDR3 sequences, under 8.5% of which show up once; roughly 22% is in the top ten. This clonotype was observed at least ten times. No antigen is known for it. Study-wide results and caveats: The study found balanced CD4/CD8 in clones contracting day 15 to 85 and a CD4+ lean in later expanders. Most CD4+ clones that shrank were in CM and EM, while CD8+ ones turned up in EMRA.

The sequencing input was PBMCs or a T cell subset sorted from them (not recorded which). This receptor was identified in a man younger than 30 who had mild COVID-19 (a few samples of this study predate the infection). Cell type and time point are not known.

CDR3 sequence reads: CASSYTGTSADEQFF. Written as DNA, the CDR3 is TGCGCCAGCAGCTACACCGGGACTAGCGCCGATGAGCAGTTCTTC. The chain carries TRBV5-1 and TRBJ2-1; 10 bases are a match to TRBD2. The germline V gene encodes CDR1 SGHRS and CDR2 YFSETQ. This CDR3 is 15 amino acids long. The V segment lost 3 bases and the J segment 8 bases; nucleotides outside the gene matches: 8.